Shown below are 27 T cell receptor beta chains from a single sample sequenced in a study of T-cell reconstitution after alpha-beta-depleted transplantation in children. TCRbeta library preparation incorporated unique molecular identifiers. Each CDR3 protein is one row after TCRdb ran MiXCR on the PCR reads. The sample shows hundreds of thousands of distinct CDR3 sequences, around 14% of them seen only once. This sample comprised PBMCs, obtained before TCRalphabeta/CD19-depleted stem cell transplant. These receptors were collected from a girl aged 2 to 9 with congenital amegakaryocytic thrombocytopenia, due to receive a stem cell transplant.

This clonotype turned up a few times. This chain joins TRBV11-2 and TRBJ1-4, with 7 bases lining up with TRBD1. Germline assignment: CDR1 SGHAT and CDR2 FQNNGV. J gave up 6 bases and V 1 base, and 5 bases lay outside the gene matches. The length of the CDR3 is 15 residues. CDR3 DNA: TGTGCCAGCAGCTTAGGGGGGACAGTGGATGAAAAACTGTTTTTT. Protein product: CASSLGGTVDEKLFF.

This clonotype was counted at least ten times. This chain links TRBV28 with TRBJ2-5, with D hard to call. V was pared by 8 bases and J by 5 bases, with 9 bases between. The CDR3 loop spans 11 amino acids. Germline V gives CDR1 MDHEN, CDR2 SYDVKM. The CDR3 region has the DNA TGTGCCAGCGGTGCGCGCGAGACCCAGTACTTC. Protein sequence: CASGARETQYF.

This clonotype was found a few times. This chain joins TRBV9 and TRBJ2-7, with D unclear. Trimming stripped 7 bases from V and 1 base from J, with 15 bases between. Germline values: CDR1 SGDLS, CDR2 YYNGEE. This CDR3 spans 14 amino acids. In DNA form, the CDR3 reads TGTGCCAGCGGTCGTACCGGTCAGTCCTACGAGCAGTACTTC. Protein product: CASGRTGQSYEQYF.

This clonotype appeared many times. The chain uses TRBV4-1 and TRBJ2-7, with a weak D call TRBD2 (5 bases). This CDR3 has 15 amino acids. Germline values: CDR1 MGHRA, CDR2 YSYEKL. Trimming cost V 2 bases and J 4 bases, with 15 bases left between them. The CDR3, as DNA: TGCGCCAGCAGCCAAACCGGGATACCTGTTTACGAGCAGTACTTC. This sequence encodes CASSQTGIPVYEQYF.

This clonotype appeared many times. The rearrangement uses TRBV29-1 and TRBJ2-7, with TRBD2 as a possible D gene (5 bases). With 3 bases removed from V and 3 bases from J, the gap between germline ends came to 12 bases. There are 13 residues in the CDR3. The V gene's germline CDR1 is SQVTM and CDR2 ANQGSEA. CDR3 region: CSVDFGIGYEQYF. The CDR3 region has the DNA TGCAGCGTTGATTTCGGGATTGGCTACGAGCAGTACTTC.

This clonotype was picked up many times. The chain joins TRBV10-3 to TRBJ1-1, with D possibly matching TRBD1 (5 bases). V was cut by 6 bases and J by 1 base, with 9 bases left in between. This CDR3 region has 13 residues. Looked up from germline, CDR1 is ENHRY and CDR2 is SYGVKD. The CDR3: CAIRDTGNTEAFF. The DNA of the CDR3 is TGTGCCATCAGAGACACAGGGAACACTGAAGCTTTCTTT.

Many counts were recorded for this clonotype. The J gene is TRBJ2-1, the V gene TRBV20-1; D is undetermined. This CDR3 is 11 amino acids long. Trimming shortened V by 2 bases and J by 8 bases, and 7 bases separated the two germline ends. Germline CDR1 DFQATT, CDR2 SNEGSKA (reference sequence). CDR3 region: CSARSSYEQFF. In nucleotides, the CDR3 is TGCAGTGCTAGATCTAGTTATGAGCAGTTCTTC.

This chain joins TRBV28 and TRBJ1-5; possible D gene TRBD1, 6 bases. The CDR3 is made up of 14 amino acids. V lost 5 bases to trimming and J lost 5 bases, with 13 bases between them. Germline CDR1 is MDHEN and CDR2 is SYDVKM. The CDR3 reads CASSLDRTDQPQHF. The CDR3 DNA is TGTGCCAGCAGTCTCGACAGGACGGATCAGCCCCAGCATTTT.

Worth noting for this clonotype: One end of the junction varies from germline; a read error may be responsible. This chain uses TRBV13 with TRBJ1-1; no reliable D call. Germline assignment: CDR1 PRHDT and CDR2 FYEKMQ (reference sequence). The CDR3 has 14 amino acids. The CDR3 nucleotides read TGTGCCAGTGAGGCGGGGAGCATGAACACTGCAGCTTTCTTT. It is translated as CASEAGSMNTAAFF.

In DNA, the CDR3 is TGTGCCAGCAGCTACGTACAGGGTTCCGAGCAGTACTTC. This encodes CASSYVQGSEQYF. J is TRBJ2-7 and V is TRBV7-7; weak D call: TRBD1 (6 bases). The CDR3 is made up of 13 amino acids. Looked up from germline, CDR1 is SSHAT and CDR2 is FNYEAQ (reference sequence). Trimming pared 4 bases from V and 6 bases from J, leaving 13 bases between.

This clonotype occurred many times. The J gene is TRBJ2-5, the V gene TRBV20-1, with 8 bases identical to TRBD1. The length of the CDR3 is 14 residues. Per the germline V gene, CDR1 is DFQATT and CDR2 is SNEGSKA (reference sequence). V shed 3 bases, J shed 1 base, and the junction held 4 bases outside the gene matches. The CDR3 DNA reads as TGCAGTGCTAGGGGACAGGCCATCCAAGAGACCCAGTACTTC. Translation gives CSARGQAIQETQYF.

As regards this clonotype: At one end the junction does not follow the germline gene, possibly because of a read error. The chain uses TRBV20-1 and TRBJ2-5; 8 nucleotides match TRBD2. The CDR3 is 12 residues long. Germline V gene sequence: CDR1 DFQATT, CDR2 SNEGSKA (reference sequence). In DNA form, the CDR3 reads TGCCGTGCTAGCGGGCGCCAAGAGACCCAGTACTTC. Translation gives CRASGRQETQYF.

The table lists this clonotype with many counts. V usage is TRBV20-1 and J usage is TRBJ1-4; a weak D match, TRBD1 (5 bases). Germline values: CDR1 DFQATT, CDR2 SNEGSKA (reference sequence). The CDR3 is made up of 14 amino acids. The V end lost 4 bases, the J end lost 5 bases, and 14 bases lay between the germline ends. CDR3 DNA sequence: TGCAGTGCTACCCTAGGTCGGGGGAATGAAAAACTGTTTTTT. Its protein is CSATLGRGNEKLFF.

The gene calls are TRBV12-3 or TRBV12-4 and TRBJ2-1; tentative D call: TRBD1 (5 bases). This CDR3 has 15 residues. Trimming took 11 bases from V and 5 from J, leaving 22 bases between them. The CDR3 protein is CARRGRWLNDNEQFF. CDR3 DNA: TGTGCCCGTAGGGGCCGTTGGTTGAATGACAATGAGCAGTTCTTC.

This clonotype has more than one count but fewer than ten. V is TRBV5-1 and J is TRBJ2-1, with TRBD2 matching 8 bases. Germline V lookup: CDR1 SGHRS, CDR2 YFSETQ. Unmatched junction bases numbered 3, after V lost 4 bases and J lost 6 bases. This CDR3 region has 13 residues. CDR3 in DNA: TGCGCCAGCAGCGCCACTAGCGGCAATGAGCAGTTCTTC. Residues: CASSATSGNEQFF.

This chain joins TRBV5-5 and TRBJ2-1; D remains unclear. The CDR3 totals 15 residues. V was shortened by 0 bases and J by 5 bases, with 12 bases between the two germline ends. CDR1 is SGHKS, CDR2 YYEKEE, per germline (reference sequence). The CDR3 DNA reads TGTGCCAGCAGCTTGGAATTCCTAGGTGACAATGAGCAGTTCTTC. It translates to CASSLEFLGDNEQFF.

The chain joins TRBV25-1 to TRBJ2-7; D call uncertain. V lost 5 bases to trimming and J lost 5 bases, with 16 bases between them. This CDR3 is 14 amino acids long. Per the germline V gene, CDR1 is MGHDK and CDR2 is SYGVNS. The chain's CDR3 is CASSIHSRVDEQYF. Written as DNA, the CDR3 is TGTGCCAGCAGTATACATTCGAGAGTCGACGAGCAGTACTTC.

This clonotype was detected ten times or more. The chain combines TRBV10-1 with TRBJ2-5, with D perhaps matching TRBD1 (6 bases). This CDR3 spans 13 amino acids. The V end was cut by 2 bases, the J end by 3 bases, with 7 bases between. Per the germline V gene, CDR1 is WNHNN and CDR2 is SYGVQD (reference sequence). The CDR3 bases are TGCGCCAGCAGTGAGGCAGGGGAAGAGACCCAGTACTTC. Translating it yields CASSEAGEETQYF.

This clonotype was detected only a few times. The chain combines TRBV27 with TRBJ2-6, with unresolved D. Germline V CDR1 and CDR2: MNHEY, SMNVEV (reference sequence). The V and J ends lost 6 bases and 0 bases respectively, with 9 bases between them. The CDR3 has 15 amino acids. The CDR3 spells CASRRAGSGANVLTF. As DNA, the CDR3 is TGTGCCAGCAGACGAGCTGGCTCTGGGGCCAACGTCCTGACTTTC.

The table lists this clonotype with a few counts. This chain joins TRBV5-1 and TRBJ2-1; 7 bases line up with TRBD2. Germline V CDR1 and CDR2: SGHRS, YFSETQ. CDR3 length: 15 residues. V gave up 3 bases and J gave up 3 bases; unmatched junction bases: 6. CDR3 in DNA: TGCGCCAGCAGCTACGGACTAGAGGACTACAATGAGCAGTTCTTC. It translates to CASSYGLEDYNEQFF.

The chain uses TRBV28 and TRBJ2-3, with D uncertain. The CDR3 is made up of 16 amino acids. The germline gives CDR1 MDHEN, CDR2 SYDVKM. Between the trimmed V and J ends, which lost 5 bases and 4 bases, there was a span of 19 bases. CDR3 sequence reads: CASSTSRGEWADTQYF. CDR3 bases: TGTGCCAGCAGTACCTCCCGTGGGGAATGGGCAGATACGCAGTATTTT. Full variable domain (remainder filled in from reference TRBV28 and TRBJ2-3): DVKVTQSSRYLVKRTGEKVFLECVQDMDHENMFWYRQDPGLGLRLIYFSYDVKMKEKGDIPEGYSVSREKKERFSLILESASTNQTSMYLCASSTSRGEWADTQYFGPGTRLTVL.

V usage is TRBV28 and J usage is TRBJ2-5, with unresolved D. CDR1 and CDR2 from the germline V gene are MDHEN and SYDVKM. This CDR3 has 14 residues. The germline V and J ends were trimmed by 1 base and 3 bases, with 9 bases remaining between them. The CDR3 is CASSLLVVEETQYF. DNA of the CDR3: TGTGCCAGCAGTTTATTGGTAGTAGAAGAGACCCAGTACTTC.

The chain has TRBV20-1 and TRBJ2-2, with 7 bases lining up with TRBD1. Germline V gene sequence: CDR1 DFQATT, CDR2 SNEGSKA (reference sequence). J gave up 7 bases and V 3 bases, and 8 bases lay outside the gene matches. The length of the CDR3 is 14 residues. CDR3 sequence: CSASKQGRGGELFF. The CDR3 DNA reads TGCAGTGCTAGTAAACAGGGGAGAGGCGGGGAGCTGTTTTTT.

This clonotype was detected a few times. The chain employs TRBV5-8 and TRBJ2-1; TRBD2 might be the D (5 bases). Germline assignment: CDR1 SGHTS and CDR2 YDEGEE. This CDR3 is built from 14 residues. V was clipped by 6 bases and J by 3 bases, with 13 bases between them. CDR3 nucleotide sequence: TGTGCCAGCATTGAGGGTCCCAACTACAATGAGCAGTTCTTC. Its protein is CASIEGPNYNEQFF.

This clonotype was counted a few times. The chain employs TRBV7-8 and TRBJ1-3; no clear D gene. Trimming stripped 1 base from V and 4 bases from J, with 11 bases between. Germline CDR1 is SGHVS and CDR2 is FQNEAQ. This CDR3 is built from 15 residues. The DNA of the CDR3 is TGTGCCAGCAGCTTAGGGCGAGGGCGCGGAAACACCATATATTTT. It is translated as CASSLGRGRGNTIYF.

This clonotype was seen a handful of times. This sequence joins TRBV11-2 and TRBJ2-7, with 7 positions matching TRBD1. The CDR3 extends over 15 amino acids. Germline CDR1 is SGHAT and CDR2 is FQNNGV. The V segment lost 5 bases and the J segment 5 bases; nucleotides outside the gene matches: 12. CDR3 nucleotides: TGTGCCAGCAGCCAGGACAGGCGGTCCGCCCACGAGCAGTACTTC. Translation gives CASSQDRRSAHEQYF.

Ten or more counts support this clonotype. This chain uses TRBV7-8 with TRBJ2-7, with D possibly matching TRBD2 (6 bases). CDR1 is SGHVS, CDR2 FQNEAQ, per germline. V lost 1 base to trimming and J lost 2 bases, with 12 bases between them. This CDR3 is 15 amino acids long. The CDR3 sequence: CASSLVGGGAYEQYF. The CDR3 DNA is TGTGCCAGCAGCTTAGTAGGCGGAGGGGCCTACGAGCAGTACTTC.